The source of this T cell receptor (beta chain) is a study of blood T cell repertoires in COVID-19. For the study at large: COVID-19 samples from acute and convalescent phases originated in the United States, Italy and Spain.

Recruits, aged roughly 18 to 89 years, lived in 24 US areas. Germline V gene sequence: CDR1 SGHKS, CDR2 YYEKEE (reference sequence). V was clipped by 4 bases and J by 2 bases, with 15 bases between them. The CDR3 has 15 amino acids. Here immunoSEQ multiplex PCR was the method, and the copy in TCRdb shows in-frame clones only, minus some. The sample shows a few hundred thousand clones, around 84% of them seen only once. This chain links TRBV5-5 with TRBJ2-5, with a weak D call TRBD2 (7 bases). This TCR derives from a woman aged 40-49 years with acute COVID-19. Sequenced input: PBMCs or T cells enriched from blood (not recorded which). The CDR3 loop reads CASSPGRGQQETQYF. DNA for the CDR3: TGTGCCAGCAGCCCGGGGCGGGGGCAACAAGAGACCCAGTACTTC.